This record covers a single T cell receptor beta chain. Between the trimmed V and J ends, which lost 4 bases and 3 bases, there was a span of 13 bases. Looked up from germline, CDR1 is SGDLS and CDR2 is YYNGEE. This CDR3 region has 14 residues. Seattle participants joined during active infection and were tracked over time. In the original workflow: Reference gene primer amplification in the assay estimated nucleated cell counts. Method: immunoSEQ multiplex PCR; TCRdb's copy keeps in-frame clones and lacks some. The V and J calls and clone size were taken over from that table, and D and trimming were inferred from the DNA. The sample carries over 400,000 clones, roughly 89% recorded once. This record belongs to a study of blood T cell repertoires in COVID-19. Study at large: Whether acute or convalescent, the COVID-19 samples came from the United States, Italy and Spain. In each case, the material was cDNA or gDNA derived from T cells, B-cell-depleted T cells, or PBMCs.

The sample consisted of peripheral blood. The rearrangement links TRBV9 to TRBJ1-1, with D hard to call. The TCR comes from a woman aged 45-59 years with COVID-19, enrolled during active disease. The CDR3 nucleotides read TGTGCCAGCAGCCCGCGGATGTTGGACACTGAAGCTTTCTTT. Translating gives CASSPRMLDTEAFF.